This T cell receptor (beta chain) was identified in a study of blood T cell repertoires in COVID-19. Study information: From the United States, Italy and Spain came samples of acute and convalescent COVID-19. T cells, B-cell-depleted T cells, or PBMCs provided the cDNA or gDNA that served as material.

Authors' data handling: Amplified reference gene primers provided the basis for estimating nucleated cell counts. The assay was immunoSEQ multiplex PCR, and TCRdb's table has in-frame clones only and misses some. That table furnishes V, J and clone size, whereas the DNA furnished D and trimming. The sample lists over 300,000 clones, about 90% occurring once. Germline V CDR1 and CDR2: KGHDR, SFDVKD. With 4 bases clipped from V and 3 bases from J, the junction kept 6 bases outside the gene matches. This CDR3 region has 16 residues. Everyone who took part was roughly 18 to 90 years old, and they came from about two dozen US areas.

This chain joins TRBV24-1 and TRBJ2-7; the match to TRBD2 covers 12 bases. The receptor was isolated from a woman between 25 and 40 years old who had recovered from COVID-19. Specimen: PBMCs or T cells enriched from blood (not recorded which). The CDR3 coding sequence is TGTGCCACCAGTGAGCTTACTAGCGGGGGGCACTACGAGCAGTACTTC. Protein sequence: CATSELTSGGHYEQYF.